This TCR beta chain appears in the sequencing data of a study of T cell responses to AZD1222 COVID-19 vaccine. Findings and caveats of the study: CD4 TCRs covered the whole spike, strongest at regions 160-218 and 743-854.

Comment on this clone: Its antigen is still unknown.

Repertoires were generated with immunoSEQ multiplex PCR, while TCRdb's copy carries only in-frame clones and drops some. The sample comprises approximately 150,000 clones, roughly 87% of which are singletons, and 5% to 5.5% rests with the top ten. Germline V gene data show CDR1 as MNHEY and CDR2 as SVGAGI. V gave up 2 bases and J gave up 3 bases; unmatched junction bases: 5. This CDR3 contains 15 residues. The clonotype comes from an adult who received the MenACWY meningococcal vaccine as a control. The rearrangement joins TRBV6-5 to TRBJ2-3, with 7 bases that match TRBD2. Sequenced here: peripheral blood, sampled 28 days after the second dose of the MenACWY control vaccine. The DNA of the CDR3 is TGTGCCAGCAGTTACGGCGCGGGGGAAACAGATACGCAGTATTTT. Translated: CASSYGAGETDTQYF.